This T cell receptor beta chain is from a study of spatial heterogeneity in lung cancer. Overall study: Matched bulk RNA-seq provided a T cell module score, and TCR transcript counts in tumor regions correlated strongly with it. Unique TCR and UMI combinations averaged more than ten appearances each in raw reads.

The time point denotes: sample taken at primary tumor resection. Patients with untreated early-stage non-small cell lung cancer, numbering 55 to 75, were the donors. Whole RNA came from tumor, nontumor lung or frozen PBMC and was sequenced without being sorted. CDR1 and CDR2 from the germline V gene are DFQATT and SNEGSKA (reference sequence). The CDR3 runs 17 residues. V dropped 5 bases and J dropped 12; count of bases not matched to a gene: 19. At least ten counts were recorded for this clonotype. Its antigen is undetermined. Broader study findings: Within tumors, counts of expanded alpha and beta TCRs tracked tumor mutation counts.

TCRdb recomputed calls from the 5' RACE reads with MiXCR, one row per CDR3 protein. The data hold about 6,900 distinct CDR3 sequences, with around 13% observed a single time. The clonotype originates from a male donor with early-stage non-small cell lung cancer. The gene calls are TRBV20-1 and TRBJ2-1, with 13 bases fitting TRBD2. The source was lung tumor tissue, collected at surgery. The CDR3 bases are TGCAGTGCTCCCGGGACTAGCGGGACCTGGGGCTATGAAGGGCAGTTCTTC. Translating it yields CSAPGTSGTWGYEGQFF.